Sequencing of this T cell receptor beta chain was carried out in a study of molecular identifiers for immune sequencing clone quantification. Findings of the study overall: In a background of around 970,000 naive cells, spiked Jurkat TCR RNA from one cell was reportedly detectable. Clones exceeding 20 RNA copies carried over 97% of effector molecules but under 1% of naive-cell molecules. Barcode-sharing identical TCR molecules could underestimate highly expanded clone sizes.

With 8 bases removed from V and 7 bases from J, the gap between germline ends came to 15 bases. The germline gives CDR1 MNHEY, CDR2 SVGEGT. This CDR3 contains 14 residues. A word on this clonotype: Its antigen is as yet unknown.

Using its own MiXCR run on the PCR reads, TCRdb lists one record per CDR3 protein. The repertoire holds 2,000 to 2,500 distinct CDR3 sequences, with 24% as singletons. Source material: naive CD8+ T cells from blood, with Jurkat cell RNA spiked in. Sample subset: FACS-sorted CD8+CD4-CCR7+CD45RA+ naive T cells. The V call is TRBV6-2 or TRBV6-3, the J call TRBJ1-6; D call uncertain. The TCR was taken from a human donor in good health. Some libraries in this study had Jurkat cell RNA spiked in. The CDR3, as DNA: TGTGCCAGCGATGACTATTCATCGAATTCACCCCTCCACTTT. Residues: CASDDYSSNSPLHF.